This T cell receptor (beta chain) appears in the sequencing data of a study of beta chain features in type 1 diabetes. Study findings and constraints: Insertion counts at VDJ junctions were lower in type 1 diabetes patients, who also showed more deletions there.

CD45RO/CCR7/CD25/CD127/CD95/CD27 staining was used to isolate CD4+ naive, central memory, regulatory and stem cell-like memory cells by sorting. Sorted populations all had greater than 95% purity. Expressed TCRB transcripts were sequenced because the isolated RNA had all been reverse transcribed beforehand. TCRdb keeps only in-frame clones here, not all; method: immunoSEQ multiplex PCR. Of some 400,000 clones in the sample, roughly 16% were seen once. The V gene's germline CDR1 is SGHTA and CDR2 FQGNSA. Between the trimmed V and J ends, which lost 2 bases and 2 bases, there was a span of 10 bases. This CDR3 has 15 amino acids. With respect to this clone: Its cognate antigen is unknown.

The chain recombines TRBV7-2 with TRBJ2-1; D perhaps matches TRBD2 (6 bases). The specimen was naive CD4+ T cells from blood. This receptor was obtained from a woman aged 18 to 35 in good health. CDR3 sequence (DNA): TGTGCCAGCAGCTTAAGGAGGGCCCCCTACAATGAGCAGTTCTTC. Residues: CASSLRRAPYNEQFF.